The source of this T cell receptor (beta chain) is a study of T cell changes during pregnancy in multiple sclerosis. The germline CDR1 and CDR2 sequences are SGHDT and YYEEEE. Trimming pared 5 bases from V and 0 bases from J, leaving 12 bases between. CDR3 length equals 14 residues. Libraries were prepared by immunoSEQ multiplex PCR; TCRdb keeps only in-frame clonotypes and omits some of them. The sample carries more than 40,000 clones, roughly 90% recorded once. Sample: CD8+ T cells from peripheral blood mononuclear cells, taken in the third trimester of pregnancy. The chain combines TRBV5-6 with TRBJ2-7; D possibly corresponds to TRBD1 (6 bases). The clonotype comes from a female donor with multiple sclerosis, enrolled in a pregnancy study. In DNA form, the CDR3 reads TGTGCCAGCAGTATTGGGACAACCTCCTACGAGCAGTACTTC. This gives the protein CASSIGTTSYEQYF.